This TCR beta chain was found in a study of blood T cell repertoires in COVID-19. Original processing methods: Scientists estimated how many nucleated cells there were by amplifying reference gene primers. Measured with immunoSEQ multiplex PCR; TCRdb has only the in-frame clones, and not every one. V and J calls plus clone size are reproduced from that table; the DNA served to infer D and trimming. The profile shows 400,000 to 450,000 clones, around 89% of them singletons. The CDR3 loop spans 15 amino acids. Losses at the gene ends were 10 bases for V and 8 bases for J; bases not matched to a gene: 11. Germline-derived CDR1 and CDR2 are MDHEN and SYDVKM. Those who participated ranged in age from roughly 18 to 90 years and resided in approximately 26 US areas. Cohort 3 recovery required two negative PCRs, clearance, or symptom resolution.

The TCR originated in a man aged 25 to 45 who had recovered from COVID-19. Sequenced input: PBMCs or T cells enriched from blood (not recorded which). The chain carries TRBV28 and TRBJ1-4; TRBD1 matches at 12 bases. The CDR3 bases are TGTGCCACCACGCGCTCGGGACAGGGGGCGGAAAAACTGTTTTTT. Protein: CATTRSGQGAEKLFF.